This paragraph covers one TCR beta chain sequence. Its matching antigen is unknown. Trimming pared 8 bases from V and 3 bases from J, leaving 17 bases between. The germline CDR1 and CDR2 sequences are MNHEY and SVGAGI. This CDR3 region has 15 residues. All donors were Caucasian adults living in Nashville, Tennessee. These data belong to a study of shared clonotypes between healthy human individuals. Broader study findings: Donor clonotype sharing was expected to depend on sequencing depth.

Profiling relied on immunoSEQ multiplex PCR, and the TCRdb table lists in-frame clones only, not all of them. The sample yields 950,000 to 1,100,000 clones, more than 65% seen once. The material sequenced was memory CD4+ T cells sorted from blood. Stated subset: CD45RA-negative fraction. V and J are TRBV6-5 and TRBJ1-3; no definite D call. The receptor comes from a man between 18 and 29 years old in good health. The CDR3 reads CASGHQTGGGNTIYF. CDR3 bases: TGTGCCAGCGGCCACCAGACCGGCGGTGGAAACACCATATATTTT.